A single sample is the source of the 30 T cell receptor beta chains below, sequenced in a study of blood T cell repertoires in COVID-19. Sequencing was performed with immunoSEQ multiplex PCR; in TCRdb, only in-frame clones are kept and a portion is missing. The repertoire holds 80,000 to 130,000 clones, with 92% as singletons. The specimen was peripheral blood. These receptors were obtained from a man between 65 and 80 years old with acute or convalescent COVID-19.

V usage is TRBV11-3 and J usage is TRBJ2-7, with TRBD2 matching 9 bases. The V gene's germline CDR1 is SGHNT and CDR2 YENEEA. V shed 1 base, J shed 3 bases, and the junction held 4 bases outside the gene matches. The CDR3 consists of 15 residues. CDR3 in amino acids: CASSLGATSGYEQYF. CDR3 bases: TGTGCCAGCAGCTTAGGGGCGACTAGCGGCTACGAGCAGTACTTC.

The rearrangement links TRBV5-1 to TRBJ2-7; 11 nucleotides align to TRBD2. With V trimmed by 5 bases and J by 6 bases, 7 bases remained unmatched. CDR1 SGHRS and CDR2 YFSETQ come from the germline V gene. The CDR3 spans 14 residues. CDR3 sequence (DNA): TGCGCCAGCAGTTCGCTAGCGGGAGGTGGCGAGCAGTACTTC. Protein: CASSSLAGGGEQYF.

The chain joins TRBV4-1 to TRBJ1-2; D is possibly TRBD1 (6 bases). Trimming removed 0 bases at V and 3 bases at J, with 14 bases between. The CDR3 totals 16 residues. Germline V lookup: CDR1 MGHRA, CDR2 YSYEKL. In DNA, the CDR3 is TGCGCCAGCAGCCAAGACTCCGGACAGACGTACTATGGCTACACCTTC. Protein sequence: CASSQDSGQTYYGYTF.

The genes are TRBV4-3 and TRBJ1-6; no clear D gene. Between the trimmed V and J ends, which lost 0 bases and 6 bases, there was a span of 12 bases. The CDR3 contains 16 residues. The germline V gene encodes CDR1 LGHNA and CDR2 YSLEER. CDR3: CASSQDVPGTNSPLHF. The CDR3 coding sequence is TGCGCCAGCAGCCAAGATGTACCAGGAACTAATTCACCCCTCCACTTT.

This rearrangement joins TRBV11-3 to TRBJ1-3; D is undetermined. V lost 4 bases and J 0 bases, leaving 16 bases between the germline ends. The CDR3 length is 17 residues. Germline V gene data show CDR1 as SGHNT and CDR2 as YENEEA. CDR3 protein: CASSSTVAGYSGNTIYF. The CDR3 DNA reads TGTGCCAGCAGCTCCACAGTGGCGGGGTACTCTGGAAACACCATATATTTT.

The chain couples TRBV7-9 to TRBJ1-4; D ambiguous. Germline V gene sequence: CDR1 SEHNR, CDR2 FQNEAQ (reference sequence). CDR3 length equals 15 residues. Trimming pared 4 bases from V and 0 bases from J, leaving 9 bases between. CDR3 bases: TGTGCCAGCAGCTGGAACAGTGCAACTAATGAAAAACTGTTTTTT. Protein product: CASSWNSATNEKLFF. The complete variable domain, with remaining parts taken from reference TRBV7-9 and TRBJ1-4, reads DTGVSQNPRHKITKRGQNVTFRCDPISEHNRLYWYRQTLGQGPEFLTYFQNEAQLEKSRLLSDRFSAERPKGSFSTLEIQRTEQGDSAMYLCASSWNSATNEKLFFGSGTQLSVL.

This chain connects TRBV2 to TRBJ1-5; D gene ambiguous. Germline CDR1 SNHLY, CDR2 FYNNEI. The CDR3 is 12 residues long. Trimming pared 5 bases from V and 5 bases from J, leaving 7 bases between. CDR3 DNA sequence: TGTGCCAGCAGTCCACAGTATCAGCCCCAGCATTTT. Amino acid sequence: CASSPQYQPQHF.

This rearrangement joins TRBV6-5 to TRBJ1-5; 9 bases match TRBD1. V lost 8 bases and J lost 4; bases outside the gene matches: 9. Germline V gene data show CDR1 as MNHEY and CDR2 as SVGAGI. The length of the CDR3 is 15 residues. CDR3 in DNA: TGTGCCAGCGGCCGAACCGGGACAGGGAATCAGCCCCAGCATTTT. This codes for CASGRTGTGNQPQHF.

The chain is built from TRBV4-1 and TRBJ1-1; 12 bases fit TRBD1. The CDR3 has 18 amino acids. V lost 0 bases, J lost 11 bases, and 16 bases stayed unmatched. In germline, CDR1 is MGHRA, CDR2 YSYEKL. The CDR3 DNA reads as TGCGCCAGCAGCCAAGAAGGGGGGACAGGGGGCTTAATTAGTACGGCTTTCTTT. Encoded protein: CASSQEGGTGGLISTAFF.

This chain joins TRBV5-1 and TRBJ1-1; maybe TRBD1 (5 bases). The CDR3 length is 13 residues. The ends were cut back, 2 bases at V and 4 bases at J, with 9 bases in the middle. Germline V gene data show CDR1 as SGHRS and CDR2 as YFSETQ. The CDR3, as DNA: TGCGCCAGCAGCTTACAGGAAGGCACTGAAGCTTTCTTT. The encoded protein is CASSLQEGTEAFF.

There are a few counts of this clone. This chain joins TRBV27 and TRBJ2-3; D unresolved. Germline values: CDR1 MNHEY, CDR2 SMNVEV (reference sequence). V lost 4 bases and J 2 bases, leaving 7 bases between the germline ends. The CDR3 totals 13 residues. CDR3 loop: CASSSPLTDTQYF. CDR3 in DNA: TGTGCCAGCAGTTCCCCCCTCACAGATACGCAGTATTTT.

CDR3: CASSPGQGSQETQYF. The CDR3 DNA follows: TGTGCCAGCTCCCCGGGACAGGGATCTCAAGAGACCCAGTACTTC. The chain has TRBV18 and TRBJ2-5; the match to TRBD1 covers 9 bases. The V gene end was trimmed by 6 bases and the J gene end by 2 bases; junction bases not matched to a gene: 7. The CDR3 has 15 amino acids. Per germline, CDR1 KGHSH and CDR2 LQKENI.

The table lists this clone with a few counts. V and J are TRBV4-2 and TRBJ2-1; 9 positions agree with TRBD1. The germline V gene has CDR1 LGHNA and CDR2 YNFKEQ. This CDR3 has 18 amino acids. V trimming: 0 bases; J trimming: 6 bases; junction bases outside the gene matches: 12. The CDR3 nucleotides are TGTGCCAGCAGCCAAGATGGGCCGAGACAGGGGGGAGGCAATGAGCAGTTCTTC. Its protein product is CASSQDGPRQGGGNEQFF.

This chain joins TRBV6-6 and TRBJ2-1, with 9 positions matching TRBD2. The CDR3 consists of 15 residues. Per the germline V gene, CDR1 is MNHNY and CDR2 is SVGAGI (reference sequence). V was clipped by 6 bases and J by 6 bases; unmatched bases: 9. The CDR3 loop reads CASRPRTSVGNEQFF. The CDR3, as DNA: TGTGCCAGCAGGCCCAGGACTAGCGTGGGCAATGAGCAGTTCTTC.

The chain employs TRBV2 and TRBJ1-2; 8 bases are a match to TRBD1. Germline-derived CDR1 and CDR2 are SNHLY and FYNNEI. The CDR3 is 13 amino acids. The trim removed 7 bases at V and 6 bases at J, leaving 7 bases unmatched. In nucleotides, the CDR3 is TGTGCCAGCATGTTGGACAGGGAACATGGCTACACCTTC. Translation gives CASMLDREHGYTF.

The CDR3 nucleotides are TGTGCCAGGGGGGAGGGACAGGGTATCCTCTCTGGAAACACCATATATTTT. Its protein product is CARGEGQGILSGNTIYF. The rearrangement joins TRBV9 to TRBJ1-3; TRBD1 matches 9 bases. Germline values: CDR1 SGDLS, CDR2 YYNGEE. The V segment lost 8 bases and the J segment 0 bases; nucleotides outside the gene matches: 12. The CDR3 is made up of 17 amino acids.

The genes are TRBV11-2 and TRBJ2-3; the D gene is possibly TRBD2 (5 bases). Trimming removed 6 bases from V and 2 bases from J, with 15 bases in between. The germline V gene encodes CDR1 SGHAT and CDR2 FQNNGV. The CDR3 runs to 15 residues. The DNA of the CDR3 is TGTGCCAGCAGTCCAAAAGCGGTTTCCACAGATACGCAGTATTTT. Amino acid sequence: CASSPKAVSTDTQYF.

The gene calls are TRBV5-4 and TRBJ1-4, with D hard to call. The CDR3 contains 15 residues. Germline V lookup: CDR1 SGHNT, CDR2 YYREEE (reference sequence). V dropped 0 bases and J dropped 7 bases, with 13 bases sitting between them. Here the CDR3 reads CASSLGVFGGEKLFF. DNA for the CDR3: TGTGCCAGCAGCTTGGGAGTTTTCGGTGGTGAAAAACTGTTTTTT.

This clone was picked up one time. The rearrangement uses TRBV6-6 and TRBJ2-3; 8 bases are shared with TRBD2. Germline V lookup: CDR1 MNHNY, CDR2 SVGAGI (reference sequence). The CDR3 contains 16 residues. With V trimmed by 6 bases and J by 0 bases, 8 bases remained unmatched. CDR3 sequence reads: CASRYQLAASTDTQYF. The CDR3 coding sequence is TGTGCCAGCAGATACCAACTAGCGGCTAGCACAGATACGCAGTATTTT.

This chain connects TRBV6-2 or TRBV6-3 to TRBJ2-2, with TRBD2 identical over 10 bases. Germline V gene data show CDR1 as MNHEY and CDR2 as SVGEGT. The CDR3 totals 15 residues. With 5 bases clipped from V and 5 bases from J, the junction kept 5 bases outside the gene matches. CDR3 DNA sequence: TGTGCCAGCAGTCTCAAGCGGGAGGGAACCGGGGAGCTGTTTTTT. It specifies CASSLKREGTGELFF.

The V and J genes are TRBV18 and TRBJ1-5, with 10 positions matching TRBD1. This CDR3 is 15 amino acids long. Germline V gives CDR1 KGHSH, CDR2 LQKENI. J gave up 2 bases and V 2 bases, and 0 bases lay outside the gene matches. The CDR3 DNA sequence: TGTGCCAGCTCACCAGGGACAGGGGGCAATCAGCCCCAGCATTTT. This codes for CASSPGTGGNQPQHF.

The gene calls are TRBV5-1 and TRBJ2-3, with TRBD1 identical over 9 bases. J was trimmed by 0 bases and V by 6 bases; bases with no gene match: 5. Germline lookup yields CDR1 SGHRS and CDR2 YFSETQ. This CDR3 spans 15 amino acids. CDR3 DNA sequence: TGCGCCAGCACCGGACAGGGGATGAGCACAGATACGCAGTATTTT. This codes for CASTGQGMSTDTQYF.

This sequence joins TRBV5-1 and TRBJ1-5, with D unresolved. V shed 4 bases and J shed 5 bases, with 13 bases lying between them. CDR1 is SGHRS and CDR2 is YFSETQ in the germline V gene. The CDR3 is made up of 14 amino acids. The CDR3 loop is CASSPLGSHQPQHF. In DNA, the CDR3 is TGCGCCAGCAGCCCACTCGGGAGTCATCAGCCCCAGCATTTT.

This chain joins TRBV23-1 and TRBJ2-7; TRBD1 agrees at 10 bases. TRBV23-1 qualifies as an ORF whose function is uncertain. This CDR3 has 21 amino acids. The V segment lost 1 base and the J segment 0 bases; nucleotides outside the gene matches: 18. Here the CDR3 reads CASSQFSSRDRGHSTSYEQYF. DNA for the CDR3: TGCGCCAGCAGTCAATTCTCAAGCCGGGACAGGGGCCATTCGACCTCCTACGAGCAGTACTTC.

Details on this clone: With a much larger clone just one base away, this may be a read error. The V call is TRBV6-5, the J call TRBJ1-1; the D gene is possibly TRBD1 (6 bases). V shed 2 bases and J shed 8 bases, with 6 bases lying between them. This CDR3 spans 11 amino acids. Germline loops: CDR1 MNHEY, CDR2 SVGAGI. The CDR3 DNA sequence: TGTGCCAGCAGTTACACAGGGGAAGCTTTCTTT. Its translation is CASSYTGEAFF.

V gene TRBV6-5 combines with J gene TRBJ2-1, with 8 bases lining up with TRBD1. Germline-derived CDR1 and CDR2 are MNHEY and SVGAGI. V lost 5 bases to trimming and J lost 8 bases; unmatched junction nucleotides: 8. This CDR3 has 14 residues. The CDR3 region has the DNA TGTGCCAGCAGTCTAAAGGACAGGGCCCATGAGCAGTTCTTC. This sequence encodes CASSLKDRAHEQFF.

V usage is TRBV15 and J usage is TRBJ2-7; the D gene is possibly TRBD2 (5 bases). The CDR3 covers 15 residues. Germline assignment: CDR1 LNHNV and CDR2 YYDKDF (reference sequence). V was cut by 0 bases and J by 2 bases, with 11 bases left in between. The CDR3 reads CATSRDPTRTYEQYF. In DNA form, the CDR3 reads TGTGCCACCAGCAGAGATCCAACTAGGACCTACGAGCAGTACTTC.

V gene TRBV13 combines with J gene TRBJ2-1; TRBD1 might be the D (5 bases). CDR1 is PRHDT, CDR2 FYEKMQ, per germline (reference sequence). V gave up 7 bases and J gave up 4 bases, with 11 bases separating them. The CDR3 is made up of 13 amino acids. The CDR3, as DNA: TGTGCCAGCATCGGACATCTGTACAATGAGCAGTTCTTC. It codes for CASIGHLYNEQFF.

This clone was observed a single time. The chain carries TRBV6-5 and TRBJ1-1; 11 bases are a match to TRBD1. Looked up from germline, CDR1 is MNHEY and CDR2 is SVGAGI. CDR3 size: 14 residues. The V segment lost 6 bases and the J segment 7 bases; nucleotides outside the gene matches: 7. CDR3: CASRKGTGGLEAFF. The CDR3 nucleotides read TGTGCCAGCAGAAAGGGGACAGGGGGGCTTGAAGCTTTCTTT.

This clone was seen at least ten times. The chain recombines TRBV7-9 with TRBJ1-3; D may be TRBD1 (5 bases). This CDR3 spans 15 amino acids. CDR1 and CDR2 (germline): SEHNR, FQNEAQ (reference sequence). The ends were cut back, 2 bases at V and 0 bases at J, with 8 bases in the middle. This chain's CDR3 is CASSLTGPSGNTIYF. The CDR3, as DNA: TGTGCCAGCAGCTTAACAGGCCCCTCTGGAAACACCATATATTTT.